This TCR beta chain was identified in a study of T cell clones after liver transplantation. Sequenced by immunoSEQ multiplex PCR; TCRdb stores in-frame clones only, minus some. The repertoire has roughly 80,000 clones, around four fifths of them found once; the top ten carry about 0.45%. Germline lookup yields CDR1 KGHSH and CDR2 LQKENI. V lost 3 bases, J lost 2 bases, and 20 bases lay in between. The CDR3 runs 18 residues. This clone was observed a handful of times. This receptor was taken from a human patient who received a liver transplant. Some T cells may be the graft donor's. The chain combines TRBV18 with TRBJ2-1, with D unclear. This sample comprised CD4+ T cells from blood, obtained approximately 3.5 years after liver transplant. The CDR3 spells CASSPNWADLKTYNEQFF. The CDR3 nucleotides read TGTGCCAGCTCACCTAACTGGGCCGACCTCAAAACCTACAATGAGCAGTTCTTC. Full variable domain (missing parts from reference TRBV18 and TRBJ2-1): NAGVMQNPRHLVRRRGQEARLRCSPMKGHSHVYWYRQLPEEGLKFMVYLQKENIIDESGMPKERFSAEFPKEGPSILRIQQVVRGDSAAYFCASSPNWADLKTYNEQFFGPGTRLTVL.